This T cell receptor (beta chain) stems from a study of spatial heterogeneity in lung cancer. Study findings and constraints: Tumoral mutation counts were tracked by counts of expanded intratumoral alpha and beta TCRs.

The sample's time point: sample taken at primary tumor resection. Whole RNA from tumor, nontumor lung or frozen PBMC was sequenced unsorted. There are a few counts of this clonotype. Its target is not known. The CDR3 consists of 14 residues. Germline V gives CDR1 SGHTA, CDR2 FQGNSA. V lost 5 bases and J lost 8; bases outside the gene matches: 7. Every TCR cDNA molecule bore its own unique molecular identifier. MiXCR, applied by TCRdb to the 5' RACE reads, yields one record per CDR3 protein. Of over 15,000 distinct CDR3 sequences listed, 4.5% to 7% are singletons. The chain is built from TRBV7-2 and TRBJ2-3; the match to TRBD2 covers 10 bases. The receptor was derived from a female donor with early-stage non-small cell lung cancer. Sequencing used lung tumor tissue, obtained at surgery. CDR3 nucleotides: TGTGCCAGCAGCGGGACTAGCGTCTACGGTACGCAGTATTTT. Protein: CASSGTSVYGTQYF.